This TCR beta chain was profiled in a study of cytomegalovirus exposure and HLA in healthy donors. General study findings and limits: Later analysis identified 16,000 or so TCR beta sequences associated with HLA alleles, using a false discovery rate threshold of 0.05. When a later analysis compared HLA-associated TCR beta chains with equally common others, the HLA-associated chains turned out to be more clonally expanded and to have lower generation probabilities. The CMV antigen specificity of a few CMV-associated chains was confirmed through in vitro analysis. Presence/absence analyses took donor sequencing depth as roughly uniform.

Germline V gene sequence: CDR1 SGHDT, CDR2 YYEEEE. Trimming removed 3 bases from V and 3 bases from J; junction bases left unmatched: 10. This CDR3 is 16 amino acids long. Primers: 60 Vbeta forward and 13 Jbeta reverse. Clones were sequenced by immunoSEQ multiplex PCR, and TCRdb holds only the in-frame ones, with some missing. The sample shows over 150,000 clones, approximately 80% of them seen only once. Concerning this clone itself: Its antigen is undetermined.

The specimen was PBMCs. This chain joins TRBV5-6 and TRBJ2-7; TRBD1 matches 9 bases. This receptor was obtained from a woman aged 35 to 49 in good health and CMV-seropositive. The CDR3 sequence is CASSSERGQGHYEQYF. The CDR3 DNA reads TGTGCCAGCAGCTCGGAGCGGGGACAGGGACACTACGAGCAGTACTTC. Using reference TRBV5-6 and TRBJ2-7 for the parts outside the CDR3, the full variable domain is DAGVTQSPTHLIKTRGQQVTLRCSPKSGHDTVSWYQQALGQGPQFIFQYYEEEERQRGNFPDRFSGHQFPNYSSELNVNALLLGDSALYLCASSSERGQGHYEQYFGPGTRLTVT.